These 5 T cell receptor beta chains came from one sample sequenced in a study of lymphopenia after photon versus proton radiotherapy. The method was immunoSEQ multiplex PCR; TCRdb's version includes in-frame clones alone and lacks a portion of them. The data show more than 25,000 clones, with about 87% seen just once and roughly 50% held by the top ten. The starting material was peripheral blood, obtained from a patient treated with proton-based radiotherapy. The source of these receptors is a woman aged 60-70 years with cholangiocarcinoma. Some clones in this sample may be carry-over from other donors' samples.

This chain connects TRBV29-1 to TRBJ2-5, with D possibly being TRBD2 (7 bases). Germline CDR1 is SQVTM and CDR2 is ANQGSEA. The length of the CDR3 is 13 residues. V was clipped by 4 bases and J by 6 bases, with 15 bases between them. DNA for the CDR3: TGCAGCGTTGTTGAGGGGGGGCGGAAGACCCAGTACTTC. It yields the protein CSVVEGGRKTQYF.

This chain uses TRBV2 with TRBJ2-7, with unresolved D. Germline lookup yields CDR1 SNHLY and CDR2 FYNNEI. CDR3 size: 11 residues. With 5 bases removed from V and 7 bases from J, the gap between germline ends came to 9 bases. CDR3 nucleotides: TGTGCCAGCAGTACCCTGGGTGAGCAGTACTTC. Translation gives CASSTLGEQYF.

The chain uses TRBV19 and TRBJ1-1; D not resolved. Trimming took off 5 bases at V and 4 bases at J, with 11 bases between the two ends. This CDR3 is 13 amino acids long. Per the germline V gene, CDR1 is LNHDA and CDR2 is SQIVND (reference sequence). For the CDR3, the DNA is TGTGCCAGTAGTCCAAGGGTGGGCACTGAAGCTTTCTTT. Protein: CASSPRVGTEAFF.

This clone came up a few times. The V call is TRBV11-2, the J call TRBJ1-5, with D hard to call. Germline lookup yields CDR1 SGHAT and CDR2 FQNNGV. Between the trimmed V and J ends, which lost 4 bases and 0 bases, there was a span of 7 bases. The CDR3 is 14 residues long. The DNA of the CDR3 is TGTGCCAGCAGCTCACAATATAGCAATCAGCCCCAGCATTTT. Translated, it gives CASSSQYSNQPQHF.

The gene calls are TRBV19 and TRBJ2-2, with D perhaps matching TRBD1 (6 bases). V was clipped by 6 bases and J by 4 bases, with 18 bases between them. CDR3 length equals 16 residues. From germline, CDR1 is LNHDA and CDR2 SQIVND (reference sequence). This CDR3 is CASRNPGQLTTGELFF. CDR3 DNA: TGTGCCAGTAGGAATCCGGGACAACTAACCACCGGGGAGCTGTTTTTT.